The 4 T cell receptor beta chains below were found in one sample sequenced in a study of TIL therapy for anti-PD-1-resistant metastatic lung cancer. Sequencing used immunoSEQ v3. The table came from immunoSEQ multiplex PCR; TCRdb's copy has only in-frame clones and leaves some out. In the table there are roughly 54,000 clones, about nine tenths of which are singletons. The time point here: pre-treatment sample, taken before nivolumab and TIL therapy. Sample: blood, taken at baseline. All receptors derive from a person aged 25 to 80 with non-small cell lung cancer.

The chain has TRBV5-1 and TRBJ2-1; TRBD2 aligns across 7 bases. The CDR3 spans 16 residues. J was trimmed by 0 bases and V by 3 bases; bases with no gene match: 6. Germline V gene data show CDR1 as SGHRS and CDR2 as YFSETQ. The CDR3 is CASSYVGGSSYNEQFF. CDR3 DNA: TGCGCCAGCAGCTACGTTGGCGGGAGCTCCTACAATGAGCAGTTCTTC.

The V gene is TRBV2, the J gene TRBJ2-3; a weak D match, TRBD2 (5 bases). V dropped 0 bases and J dropped 6 bases, with 10 bases sitting between them. The CDR3 extends over 14 amino acids. Germline assignment: CDR1 SNHLY and CDR2 FYNNEI. In DNA, the CDR3 is TGTGCCAGCAGTGAAGCGGGAGATTTTGATACGCAGTATTTT. This gives the protein CASSEAGDFDTQYF.

The rearrangement links TRBV9 to TRBJ1-1; D ambiguous. The V end lost 3 bases, the J end lost 1 base, and 13 bases lay between the germline ends. Germline V gene data show CDR1 as SGDLS and CDR2 as YYNGEE. The CDR3 is 15 residues long. For the CDR3, the DNA is TGTGCCAGCAGCGGACCGGGTCAGTGGAACACTGAAGCTTTCTTT. Protein sequence: CASSGPGQWNTEAFF.

This chain links TRBV16 with TRBJ2-3; possibly TRBD1 for D (5 bases). The CDR3 contains 15 residues. Germline lookup yields CDR1 KGHSY and CDR2 FQNENV. V shed 2 bases and J shed 4 bases, with 13 bases lying between them. CDR3 sequence reads: CASSQPDKKSDTQYF. CDR3 nucleotides: TGTGCCAGCAGCCAACCGGACAAGAAATCAGATACGCAGTATTTT.